The 13 T cell receptor beta chains presented below share a single source sample, sequenced in a study of T cell responses to AZD1222 COVID-19 vaccine. Assay: immunoSEQ multiplex PCR; the TCRdb copy retains only in-frame clones and omits some. The data contain 200,000 to 300,000 clones, roughly 93% of them seen just once; the ten biggest clones take up 0.55%. Sequencing used peripheral blood, obtained on day 0 of AZD1222 vaccination. The receptors stem from an adult in good health.

This clone was seen a single time. The chain is built from TRBV7-2 and TRBJ2-3, with D uncertain. The V end was cut by 5 bases, the J end by 4 bases, with 10 bases between. The CDR3 totals 13 residues. The germline V gene encodes CDR1 SGHTA and CDR2 FQGNSA. The DNA for the CDR3 is TGTGCCAGCAGCCGGCCAGCTGCAGATACGCAGTATTTT. Protein sequence: CASSRPAADTQYF.

This clone was recorded once. The chain joins TRBV3-1 (or the pseudogene TRBV3-2) to TRBJ2-7; no clear D gene. The V end was cut by 0 bases, the J end by 2 bases, with 8 bases between. There are 14 residues in the CDR3. Germline V gene sequence: CDR1 LGHDT, CDR2 YNNKEL (reference sequence). CDR3 sequence reads: CASSQEPVTYEQYF. The CDR3 nucleotides read TGTGCCAGCAGCCAAGAACCCGTAACCTACGAGCAGTACTTC.

The chain couples TRBV5-1 to TRBJ2-5; D might be TRBD1 (7 bases). The CDR3 runs to 14 residues. Germline V gene data show CDR1 as SGHRS and CDR2 as YFSETQ. Trimming pared 4 bases from V and 4 bases from J, leaving 14 bases between. In DNA form, the CDR3 reads TGCGCCAGCAGCCCCCAGGGGGGTGGAGAGACCCAGTACTTC. It codes for CASSPQGGGETQYF. Complete variable domain (other parts from reference TRBV5-1 and TRBJ2-5): KAGVTQTPRYLIKTRGQQVTLSCSPISGHRSVSWYQQTPGQGLQFLFEYFSETQRNKGNFPGRFSGRQFSNSRSEMNVSTLELGDSALYLCASSPQGGGETQYFGPGTRLLVL.

This chain links TRBV21-1 with TRBJ1-5. TRBV21-1 has pseudogene status. There are 14 residues in the CDR3. The CDR3 DNA is TGTGCCAGCAGTCAAGGGAGGCAGCTTCAGCCCCAGCATTTT. This sequence encodes CASSQGRQLQPQHF.

CDR3 sequence reads: CASSLGTGRSQPQHF. The DNA of the CDR3 is TGTGCCAGCAGTTTAGGGACAGGGAGATCCCAGCCCCAGCATTTT. This rearrangement joins TRBV27 to TRBJ1-5; 9 bases map to TRBD1. Germline loops: CDR1 MNHEY, CDR2 SMNVEV (reference sequence). V shed 2 bases, J shed 7 bases, and the junction held 6 bases outside the gene matches. The CDR3 contains 15 residues.

The rearrangement joins TRBV9 to TRBJ2-3; D call uncertain. V lost 2 bases, J lost 1 base, and 5 bases lay in between. Germline V lookup: CDR1 SGDLS, CDR2 YYNGEE. This CDR3 region has 13 residues. The CDR3 protein is CASSVRGTDTQYF. The CDR3 nucleotides read TGTGCCAGCAGCGTTCGAGGCACAGATACGCAGTATTTT.

In this sample, this clone turned up once. The J gene is TRBJ2-3, the V gene TRBV9, with TRBD2 matching 8 bases. The CDR3 spans 15 residues. Germline lookup yields CDR1 SGDLS and CDR2 YYNGEE. Trimming at V came to 4 bases and at J to 5 bases, leaving 9 bases not matched to a gene. This CDR3 reads CASSPRGGPRDTQYF. The CDR3 region has the DNA TGTGCCAGCAGCCCCCGGGGGGGCCCTAGAGATACGCAGTATTTT. Supplemented by reference TRBV9 and TRBJ2-3, the full variable domain reads DSGVTQTPKHLITATGQRVTLRCSPRSGDLSVYWYQQSLDQGLQFLIQYYNGEERAKGNILERFSAQQFPDLHSELNLSSLELGDSALYFCASSPRGGPRDTQYFGPGTRLTVL.

The chain links TRBV28 to TRBJ1-2; 7 bases agree with TRBD1. This CDR3 region has 13 residues. V trimming: 6 bases; J trimming: 3 bases; junction bases outside the gene matches: 4. In germline, CDR1 is MDHEN, CDR2 SYDVKM. CDR3 amino acids: CASSPDRDYGYTF. In DNA form, the CDR3 reads TGTGCCAGCAGCCCCGACAGGGACTATGGCTACACCTTC.

This clone was observed a single time. The chain has TRBV7-2 and TRBJ2-5; D remains unclear. The CDR3 covers 15 residues. V was shortened by 3 bases and J by 4 bases, with 15 bases between the two germline ends. Per germline, CDR1 SGHTA and CDR2 FQGNSA. CDR3 bases: TGTGCCAGCAGCTTGGTGATGTGGCAGAGAGAGACCCAGTACTTC. Translation: CASSLVMWQRETQYF.

This clone appeared a single time. The V and J genes are TRBV18 and TRBJ2-6; unclear D gene. CDR1 KGHSH and CDR2 LQKENI come from the germline V gene. The CDR3 has 13 amino acids. Trimming left V 3 bases short and J 0 bases short, with 0 bases between. CDR3 residues: CASSPSGANVLTF. The CDR3 DNA reads as TGTGCCAGCTCACCCTCTGGGGCCAACGTCCTGACTTTC. Full variable domain (missing parts from reference TRBV18 and TRBJ2-6): NAGVMQNPRHLVRRRGQEARLRCSPMKGHSHVYWYRQLPEEGLKFMVYLQKENIIDESGMPKERFSAEFPKEGPSILRIQQVVRGDSAAYFCASSPSGANVLTFGAGSRLTVL.

The gene calls are TRBV7-2 and TRBJ2-1, with 7 bases lining up with TRBD1. This CDR3 spans 14 amino acids. Germline CDR1 is SGHTA and CDR2 is FQGNSA. V lost 4 bases and J lost 5; bases outside the gene matches: 5. CDR3 bases: TGTGCCAGCAGCTCTATGGGACAGCACAATGAGCAGTTCTTC. Its translation: CASSSMGQHNEQFF.

This rearrangement joins TRBV28 to TRBJ2-6, with a possible D match to TRBD2 (6 bases). Germline assignment: CDR1 MDHEN and CDR2 SYDVKM. The CDR3 loop spans 16 amino acids. The V end lost 5 bases, the J end lost 0 bases, and 11 bases lay between the germline ends. The CDR3 coding sequence is TGTGCCAGCAGTCGCGGGATGAGCTCTGGGGCCAACGTCCTGACTTTC. Translation gives CASSRGMSSGANVLTF.

The rearrangement links TRBV7-9 to TRBJ1-4, with a tentative D call TRBD1 (5 bases). In germline, CDR1 is SEHNR, CDR2 FQNEAQ (reference sequence). This CDR3 comprises 14 residues. Trimming took 5 bases from V and 6 from J, leaving 13 bases between them. In DNA, the CDR3 is TGTGCCAGCAGCCCAGGGTACGGGTATGAAAAACTGTTTTTT. It yields the protein CASSPGYGYEKLFF. Full variable domain (remainder filled in from reference TRBV7-9 and TRBJ1-4): DTGVSQNPRHKITKRGQNVTFRCDPISEHNRLYWYRQTLGQGPEFLTYFQNEAQLEKSRLLSDRFSAERPKGSFSTLEIQRTEQGDSAMYLCASSPGYGYEKLFFGSGTQLSVL.